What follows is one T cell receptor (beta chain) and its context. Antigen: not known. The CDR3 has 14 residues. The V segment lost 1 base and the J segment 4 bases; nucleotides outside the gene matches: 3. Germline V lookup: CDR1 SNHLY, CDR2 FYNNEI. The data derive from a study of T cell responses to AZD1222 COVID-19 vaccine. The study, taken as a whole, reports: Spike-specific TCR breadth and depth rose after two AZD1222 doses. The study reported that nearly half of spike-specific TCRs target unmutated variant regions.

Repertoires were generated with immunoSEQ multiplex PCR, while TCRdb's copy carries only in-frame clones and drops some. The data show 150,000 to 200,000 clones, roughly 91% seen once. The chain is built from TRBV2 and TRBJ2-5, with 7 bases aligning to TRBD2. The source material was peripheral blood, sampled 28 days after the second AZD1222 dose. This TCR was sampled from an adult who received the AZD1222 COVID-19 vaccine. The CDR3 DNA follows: TGTGCCAGCAGTGAAGTCCCGGGGGGAGAGACCCAGTACTTC. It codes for CASSEVPGGETQYF.